Listed below are T cell receptor beta chains from one sample, sequenced in a study of shared clonotypes between healthy human individuals. Some clones are missing from TCRdb's copy, which holds only in-frame ones; the method was immunoSEQ multiplex PCR. The profile shows over 300,000 clones, around 86% of them singletons. Input material: memory CD8+ T cells sorted from blood. The receptor source for this set is a man aged 18 to 30 in good health. Both conserved end residues are part of each CDR3. A D gene is named only where the DNA matches it firmly. Some rows have no size entry. The others give once, few or many, or a class for an expanded clone.

J gene | V gene | clone size | D gene | CDR3 protein | CDR3 DNA
TRBJ1-1 | TRBV7-2 | - | TRBD1 | CASSLMTGQPEAFF | TGTGCCAGCAGCTTAATGACGGGACAGCCTGAAGCTTTCTTT
TRBJ2-5 | TRBV6-6 | - | - | CASSYSIWRDEETQYF | TGTGCCAGCAGTTACTCGATTTGGCGGGATGAAGAGACCCAGTACTTC
TRBJ2-7 | TRBV27 | - | TRBD2 | CASSPTSGIAEQYF | TGTGCCAGCAGTCCAACTAGCGGGATCGCCGAGCAGTACTTC
TRBJ2-1 | TRBV27 | - | - | CASSLSPGSSYNEQFF | TGTGCCAGCAGTTTATCGCCGGGGTCCTCTTACAATGAGCAGTTCTTC
TRBJ2-7 | TRBV9 | - | - | CASSSSWAGEQYF | TGTGCCAGCAGCTCCTCGTGGGCGGGGGAGCAGTACTTC
TRBJ2-7 | TRBV7-2 | - | TRBD2 | CASSLGGDPSYEQYF | TGTGCCAGCAGCCTGGGAGGGGATCCCTCCTACGAGCAGTACTTC
TRBJ1-2 | TRBV9 | once | - | CASSVGVNYGYTF | TGTGCCAGCAGCGTAGGAGTGAACTATGGCTACACCTTC
TRBJ1-1 | TRBV5-8 | - | - | CASSLEGNEDTEAFF | TGTGCCAGCAGCTTGGAAGGGAATGAAGACACTGAAGCTTTCTTT
TRBJ2-3 | TRBV5-6 | - | TRBD2 | CASSLWTSGIGDTQYF | TGTGCCAGCAGCTTGTGGACTAGCGGGATCGGGGATACGCAGTATTTT
TRBJ2-3 | TRBV6-5 | - | - | CASSMGGPTVDTQYF | TGTGCCAGCAGCATGGGGGGGCCTACCGTAGATACGCAGTATTTT
TRBJ1-2 | TRBV6-6 | - | - | CASSYSYGGEVYGYTF | TGTGCCAGCAGTTACTCGTACGGGGGGGAAGTCTATGGCTACACCTTC
TRBJ2-7 | TRBV11-1 | - | - | CASSLAGATYEQYF | TGTGCCAGCAGCTTAGCGGGGGCGACCTACGAGCAGTACTTC
TRBJ2-7 | TRBV5-1 | - | - | CASSLDGVYAEQYF | TGCGCCAGCAGCTTGGATGGTGTTTATGCCGAGCAGTACTTC
TRBJ2-5 | TRBV6-5 | - | - | CASSYPSMETQYF | TGTGCCAGCAGTTACCCTAGCATGGAGACCCAGTACTTC
TRBJ2-7 | TRBV9 | - | - | CASSVDEGEGYEQYF | TGTGCCAGCAGCGTAGATGAGGGAGAGGGTTACGAGCAGTACTTC
TRBJ2-1 | TRBV4-2 | - | TRBD2 | CASSQPGLGYNEQFF | TGTGCCAGCAGCCAACCGGGACTAGGCTACAATGAGCAGTTCTTC
TRBJ2-5 | TRBV6-1 | - | - | CASSGRAWVEETQYF | TGTGCCAGCAGTGGCAGGGCCTGGGTTGAGGAGACCCAGTACTTC
TRBJ1-2 | TRBV7-9 | - | - | CASSLATTNNYGYTF | TGTGCCAGCAGCTTAGCAACAACAAATAACTATGGCTACACCTTC
TRBJ2-7 | TRBV6-5 | - | - | CASSYSRGLEQYF | TGTGCCAGCAGTTACTCGAGGGGTTTGGAGCAGTACTTC
TRBJ1-6 | TRBV27 | - | - | CASSFMGGGQSSPLHF | TGTGCCAGCAGTTTTATGGGTGGGGGGCAAAGTTCACCCCTCCACTTT
TRBJ2-7 | TRBV5-1 | - | - | CASSFQMTYEQYF | TGCGCCAGCAGCTTCCAGATGACTTACGAGCAGTACTTC
TRBJ2-3 | TRBV4-3 | once | TRBD2 | CASSQVFSGISTDTQYF | TGCGCCAGCAGCCAAGTTTTTAGCGGGATCAGCACAGATACGCAGTATTTT
TRBJ2-7 | TRBV4-1 | - | - | CASSQDSLVYEQYF | TGCGCCAGCAGCCAAGATAGCCTGGTTTACGAGCAGTACTTC
TRBJ2-3 | TRBV10-2 | - | - | CASILGSARGNTDTQYF | TGCGCCAGCATCCTCGGATCTGCTAGGGGAAACACAGATACGCAGTATTTT
TRBJ2-1 | TRBV4-3 | - | TRBD1 | CASSQRPQPGQGANEQFF | TGCGCCAGCAGCCAAAGACCCCAACCGGGACAGGGGGCGAATGAGCAGTTCTTC
TRBJ2-2 | TRBV16 | - | - | CASSLETPHTGELFF | TGTGCCAGCAGCCTCGAAACTCCACACACCGGGGAGCTGTTTTTT